The source of this TCR beta chain is a study of cytomegalovirus exposure and HLA in healthy donors. Whole-study findings and limits: An Asian-associated ancestry cluster reportedly showed fewer N-insertions than the approximately 620-donor mean in a later analysis.

Comments on this clone: Its antigen is not known. The junction shows a germline mismatch at one end, possibly a read error.

PCR employed 60 Vbeta and 13 Jbeta primers. Sequencing was performed with immunoSEQ multiplex PCR; in TCRdb, only in-frame clones are kept and a portion is missing. Of 150,000 to 200,000 clones in the sample, 60% to 80% are singletons; the top ten hold under 3%. Input material: PBMCs. The receptor was isolated from a man between 35 and 55 years old in good health and CMV-seronegative.

Here the CDR3 reads CASSGQGTDAQYF. In nucleotides, the CDR3 is TGCGCCAGCAGCGGACAGGGCACAGATGCGCAGTATTTT. This chain uses TRBV10-2 with TRBJ2-3; TRBD1 agrees at 8 bases. Per the germline V gene, CDR1 is WSHSY and CDR2 is SAAADI. The CDR3 runs 13 residues.